The 5 T cell receptor beta chains in this list originate from one sample, sequenced in a study of tumor-infiltrating lymphocytes in primary liver carcinoma (dated by TCRdb to 2015 to 2018). Without any cell sorting, total RNA and DNA were extracted together from 20-30 mg of bulk tissue using the AllPrep DNA/RNA mini kit. The data were produced on an Illumina HiSeq 2500. Using a constant-region primer and ProtoScript II reverse transcriptase, TCRbeta-specific cDNA was reverse-transcribed from 450 to 650 ng total RNA. Three nested multiplex PCR rounds, following a slightly modified ARM-PCR procedure, were used to build the TCRbeta libraries. The first two PCR rounds used multiplex TRBV1-TRBV30 forward primers with a Cbeta reverse primer, each for roughly 10 cycles. TCRdb took the public reads, trimmed them with fastp at Q25, ran MiXCR for clone calling and kept in-frame beta chains. For every CDR3 protein sequence, its rows merge into one entry that carries the most common genes and DNA. Within this sample are roughly 190,000 distinct CDR3 sequences, with around 81% of them counted one time only. 18% of the sample rests with the top ten.

Material: tumor tissue from primary liver carcinoma. The receptors here all came from a man aged 40-49 years with primary liver carcinoma and hepatitis B virus infection.

As to this clonotype: The germline gene is not matched at one end of the junction; a read error may be the cause. The chain has TRBV29-1 and TRBJ2-2; tentative D call: TRBD1 (6 bases). The CDR3 loop spans 15 amino acids. Germline values: CDR1 SQVTM, CDR2 ANQGSEA. The CDR3 is CSVGTSATNTGELFF. For the CDR3, the DNA is TGTAGCGTTGGGACAAGCGCGACGAACACCGGGGAGCTGTTTTTT.

The CDR3 DNA reads TGCACCATTGATGCCGGGGTAACGGTGGATGAGCAGTTCTTC. Protein: CTIDAGVTVDEQFF. V and J are TRBV29-1 and TRBJ2-1; TRBD2 might be the D (5 bases). This CDR3 comprises 14 residues. Per germline, CDR1 SQVTM and CDR2 ANQGSEA.

As for this clonotype: The germline gene is not matched at one end of the junction; a read error may be the cause. The V call is TRBV29-1, the J call TRBJ2-2; 8 nucleotides agree with TRBD1. This CDR3 spans 14 amino acids. Germline CDR1 SQVTM, CDR2 ANQGSEA. DNA of the CDR3: TGCGGCGTCCAAGGACAGGGTAACACCGGGGAGCTGTTTTTT. It is translated as CGVQGQGNTGELFF.

This clonotype has more than one count but fewer than ten. At one boundary the junction diverges from the germline segment, which might be a read error. The chain has TRBV10-2 and TRBJ2-1, with D perhaps TRBD2 (7 bases). Germline lookup yields CDR1 WSHSY and CDR2 SAAADI. This CDR3 is 16 amino acids long. The CDR3: CATVGHAGEAYNEHFF. The DNA for the CDR3 is TGCGCCACGGTGGGACACGCGGGAGAGGCTTACAATGAGCACTTCTTC.

A note on this clonotype: Compared with germline, one end of the junction differs, possibly owing to a read error. This sequence joins TRBV6-6 and TRBJ2-1, with D perhaps given as TRBD1 or TRBD2 (5 bases each). There are 15 residues in the CDR3. Germline lookup yields CDR1 MNHNY and CDR2 SVGAGI (reference sequence). CDR3 amino acids: CARSLPSLVGDEQFF. The CDR3 region has the DNA TGTGCCAGAAGTTTGCCTAGCCTGGTGGGGGATGAGCAGTTCTTC.